This T cell receptor beta chain was retrieved from a study of vaccination and CD4 T cells after COVID-19. Comments on this clonotype: As yet, its antigen is unknown.

The time point here: late sampling 161 to 241 days after vaccination in three convalescent patients. The sample's treatment: 10-day PBMC culture with coronavirus spike peptide pools or control peptides (ViraFEST assay). CD4+ T cells that had been cultured provided DNA sequenced with the Oncomine TCR Beta short-read assay. Using its own MiXCR run on the PCR reads, TCRdb lists one record per CDR3 protein. Of tens of thousands of distinct CDR3 sequences in the sample, roughly 43% are singletons; the top ten hold 4.5% to 5.5%. CDR1 and CDR2 from the germline V gene are SGHTA and FQGNSA. The V gene lost 5 bases and the J gene lost 1 base, with 10 bases spanning the gap. CDR3 size: 14 residues.

The TCR comes from a human donor who had recovered from COVID-19. The genes are TRBV7-2 and TRBJ2-3; weak D call: TRBD2 (5 bases). Sequencing used CD4+ T cells from blood, cultured in vitro, obtained about 7 months after SARS-CoV-2 vaccination. CDR3 nucleotides: TGTGCCAGCAGCCCCGGAGCGGGCACAGATACGCAGTATTTT. Residues: CASSPGAGTDTQYF.